These 19 T cell receptor beta chains were sequenced from one sample in a study of pediatric ulcerative colitis (dated by TCRdb to about 2019). Library construction relied on the immunoSEQ multiplex PCR assay. TCRdb took this table from immuneACCESS and kept in-frame rearrangements with V and J called. Such tables lack part of the clones; where checked against another copy, unresolved V genes explain under half of the gap, and the rest is unexplained. In all, the sample holds fewer than 40,000 clones, and approximately 87% of those were seen once. Together, the top ten hold approximately 23% of the sample. Specimen: blood. The receptor source for this set is a girl aged 10 to 17 with moderate ulcerative colitis.

The rearrangement links TRBV7-9 to TRBJ1-5, with D possibly matching TRBD1 (5 bases). The CDR3 runs 15 residues. Germline CDR1 is SEHNR and CDR2 is FQNEAQ (reference sequence). Trimming cost V 5 bases and J 7 bases, with 18 bases left between them. The CDR3 loop is CASSPEGRVGQPQHF. CDR3 coding DNA: TGTGCCAGCAGCCCCGAAGGCAGGGTCGGGCAGCCCCAGCATTTT.

V is TRBV4-3 and J is TRBJ1-2; unclear D gene. Germline CDR1 is LGHNA and CDR2 is YSLEER. Trimming removed 3 bases at V and 3 bases at J, with 14 bases between. The CDR3 covers 15 residues. The CDR3 DNA is TGCGCCAGCAGCCAGACGCTCAACGGGGACTATGGCTACACCTTC. Translated, it gives CASSQTLNGDYGYTF.

V and J are TRBV6-5 and TRBJ2-1; tentative D call: TRBD1 (6 bases). The germline V gene has CDR1 MNHEY and CDR2 SVGAGI. Trimming pared 2 bases from V and 8 bases from J, leaving 16 bases between. The CDR3 has 15 residues. The chain's CDR3 is CASSYGQGWLDEQFF. CDR3 DNA sequence: TGTGCCAGCAGTTACGGGCAGGGGTGGTTAGATGAGCAGTTCTTC.

This clone was seen only a few times. The chain employs TRBV6-5 and TRBJ2-7; no reliable D call. Germline CDR1 MNHEY, CDR2 SVGAGI. Trimming took 6 bases from V and 0 from J, leaving 6 bases between them. The CDR3 is made up of 12 amino acids. CDR3: CASSASSYEQYF. The CDR3 coding sequence is TGTGCCAGCAGCGCTAGCTCCTACGAGCAGTACTTC.

This clone was seen a few times. J is TRBJ2-7 and V is TRBV30; TRBD1 might be the D (5 bases). Trimming cost V 6 bases and J 1 base, with 16 bases left between them. Germline V lookup: CDR1 GTSNPN, CDR2 SVGIG (reference sequence). The CDR3 is made up of 14 amino acids. CDR3 in DNA: TGTGCCTGCCTTTCGACGGACACTTCCTACGAGCAGTACTTC. Protein: CACLSTDTSYEQYF.

V usage is TRBV29-1 and J usage is TRBJ2-5, with a weak D call TRBD2 (6 bases). The germline V and J ends were trimmed by 4 bases and 9 bases, with 15 bases remaining between them. The CDR3 has 12 amino acids. Per germline, CDR1 SQVTM and CDR2 ANQGSEA. The CDR3 DNA reads as TGCAGCGTTGGCAGTAGGTGGGAGGCCCAGTACTTC. Amino acid sequence: CSVGSRWEAQYF.

Remarks on this clone: Other DNA sequences in the same sample also yield this CDR3. The V gene is TRBV29-1, the J gene TRBJ2-5, with D maybe TRBD1 (6 bases). The CDR3 contains 12 residues. V gave up 6 bases and J gave up 0 bases, with 8 bases separating them. Germline CDR1 is SQVTM and CDR2 is ANQGSEA. In DNA, the CDR3 is TGCAGCGTCCGGACAGACCAAGAGACCCAGTACTTC. It specifies CSVRTDQETQYF. The full variable domain, rest sourced from reference TRBV29-1 and TRBJ2-5, is SAVISQKPSRDICQRGTSLTIQCQVDSQVTMMFWYRQQPGQSLTLIATANQGSEATYESGFVIDKFPISRPNLTFSTLTVSNMSPEDSSIYLCSVRTDQETQYFGPGTRLLVL.

This clone is medium-sized (0.01 to 0.1%) in the sample. This chain joins TRBV7-2 and TRBJ2-3; 9 bases line up with TRBD2. The CDR3 has 16 residues. Germline CDR1 is SGHTA and CDR2 is FQGNSA. After removal of 6 bases from V and 0 bases from J, the junction contained 7 bases not matched to a gene. CDR3 sequence (DNA): TGTGCCAGCAGACTACAAGCGGGGGGCAGCACAGATACGCAGTATTTT. This encodes CASRLQAGGSTDTQYF.

This clone has a single count. In nucleotides, the CDR3 is TGTGCCAGCAGTTACATGGAAGGCTGGGAGACCCAGTACTTC. Translating it yields CASSYMEGWETQYF. The chain couples TRBV6-5 to TRBJ2-5; D gene ambiguous. Trimming removed 2 bases from V and 5 bases from J, with 12 bases in between. CDR1 and CDR2 from the germline V gene are MNHEY and SVGAGI. This CDR3 has 14 amino acids.

The chain is built from TRBV7-9 and TRBJ1-3, with D perhaps matching TRBD1 (5 bases). The CDR3 sequence is 17 residues long. The ends were cut back, 4 bases at V and 0 bases at J, with 16 bases in the middle. CDR1 SEHNR and CDR2 FQNEAQ come from the germline V gene (reference sequence). The CDR3 region is CASSSSGGLSSGNTIYF. CDR3 coding DNA: TGTGCCAGCAGCTCCTCCGGGGGTCTTAGCTCTGGAAACACCATATATTTT.

The CDR3 region has the DNA TGTGCCCGCCGAACGCATATCCTTAACACTGAAGCTTTCTTT. Its translation: CARRTHILNTEAFF. The rearrangement uses TRBV25-1 and TRBJ1-1; unclear D gene. The CDR3 totals 14 residues. Germline V gene data show CDR1 as MGHDK and CDR2 as SYGVNS. Trimming stripped 11 bases from V and 2 bases from J, with 18 bases between.

The chain is built from TRBV29-1 and TRBJ1-1, with D maybe TRBD1 (6 bases). Per the germline V gene, CDR1 is SQVTM and CDR2 is ANQGSEA. CDR3 length equals 14 residues. Trimming removed 5 bases at V and 10 bases at J, with 23 bases between. CDR3 region: CSVRSNGWGGRAFF. The CDR3, as DNA: TGCAGCGTTCGGTCTAATGGCTGGGGGGGCCGAGCTTTCTTT.

The rearrangement links TRBV7-9 to TRBJ1-1, with 7 bases that match TRBD1. V was pared by 4 bases and J by 3 bases, with 14 bases of the junction left unmatched. Germline V gene data show CDR1 as SEHNR and CDR2 as FQNEAQ (reference sequence). This CDR3 is built from 17 residues. The CDR3 DNA reads TGTGCCAGCAGCTCGACTGGGGCAGGGGGGAGTTACACTGAAGCTTTCTTT. As protein: CASSSTGAGGSYTEAFF. The whole variable domain, remainder taken from reference TRBV7-9 and TRBJ1-1, is DTGVSQNPRHKITKRGQNVTFRCDPISEHNRLYWYRQTLGQGPEFLTYFQNEAQLEKSRLLSDRFSAERPKGSFSTLEIQRTEQGDSAMYLCASSSTGAGGSYTEAFFGQGTRLTVV.

This chain links TRBV9 with TRBJ2-1, with D maybe TRBD2 (6 bases). The CDR3 extends over 15 amino acids. V was clipped by 0 bases and J by 6 bases, with 13 bases between them. CDR1 is SGDLS and CDR2 is YYNGEE in the germline V gene. The CDR3 DNA sequence: TGTGCCAGCAGCGTAGCGGGACTCCAAGCCAATGAGCAGTTCTTC. This encodes CASSVAGLQANEQFF.

The gene calls are TRBV20-1 and TRBJ2-7, with D perhaps TRBD1 (5 bases). The CDR3 consists of 11 residues. V was trimmed by 6 bases and J by 6 bases, leaving 12 bases between them. In germline, CDR1 is DFQATT, CDR2 SNEGSKA (reference sequence). The CDR3 DNA reads TGCAGTGCCAGGGAAAGGAGCGAGCAGTACTTC. Translated: CSARERSEQYF.

This clone came up once. The chain combines TRBV27 with TRBJ1-2; no clear D gene. Germline V gives CDR1 MNHEY, CDR2 SMNVEV (reference sequence). This CDR3 has 13 residues. Trimming took off 3 bases at V and 1 base at J, with 6 bases between the two ends. CDR3 region: CASSLARNYGYTF. The CDR3 nucleotides read TGTGCCAGCAGTTTGGCCCGTAACTATGGCTACACCTTC.

This chain uses TRBV2 with TRBJ2-7, with 7 bases lining up with TRBD1. After removal of 1 base from V and 6 bases from J, the junction contained 12 bases not matched to a gene. The CDR3 is made up of 16 amino acids. Germline-derived CDR1 and CDR2 are SNHLY and FYNNEI. CDR3 protein: CASSEGLRQGKGEQYF. The CDR3 coding sequence is TGTGCCAGCAGTGAAGGCCTCCGACAGGGAAAGGGCGAGCAGTACTTC.

The chain carries TRBV7-9 and TRBJ1-2; perhaps TRBD1 as D (5 bases). Germline values: CDR1 SEHNR, CDR2 FQNEAQ (reference sequence). CDR3 length equals 15 residues. V shed 4 bases and J shed 2 bases, with 14 bases lying between them. The CDR3 region is CASSSTGAVNYGYTF. In DNA, the CDR3 is TGTGCCAGCAGCTCCACCGGGGCGGTGAACTATGGCTACACCTTC.

This clone was seen just once. This chain links TRBV5-5 with TRBJ2-3; D uncertain. Germline CDR1 reads SGHKS; CDR2 reads YYEKEE (reference sequence). This CDR3 comprises 15 residues. With 7 bases removed from V and 5 bases from J, the gap between germline ends came to 20 bases. In DNA form, the CDR3 reads TGTGCCAGCGAGGAGATCATACGGCGGCAAGATACGCAGTATTTT. Amino acids: CASEEIIRRQDTQYF.